The 5 T cell receptor beta chains presented below share a single source sample, sequenced in a study of cytomegalovirus exposure and HLA in healthy donors. Using immunoSEQ multiplex PCR, the repertoire was profiled, and TCRdb retains in-frame clones only, with some absent. The sample carries some 49,000 clones, roughly nine tenths recorded once. Sequenced material: PBMCs. The receptor source for this set is a young man in good health and CMV-seronegative.

The rearrangement uses TRBV28 and TRBJ2-3, with TRBD2 matching over 9 bases. The germline V gene has CDR1 MDHEN and CDR2 SYDVKM. The CDR3 totals 17 residues. Losses at the gene ends were 2 bases for V and 0 bases for J; bases not matched to a gene: 6. CDR3 sequence: CASSLPPTSGSTDTQYF. In nucleotides, the CDR3 is TGTGCCAGCAGTTTACCCCCGACTAGCGGTAGCACAGATACGCAGTATTTT.

The chain couples TRBV9 to TRBJ2-5, with D tentatively TRBD2 (6 bases). The CDR3 contains 15 residues. Germline lookup yields CDR1 SGDLS and CDR2 YYNGEE. V shed 0 bases and J shed 5 bases, with 14 bases lying between them. The CDR3 loop reads CASSVAAGREETQYF. As DNA, the CDR3 is TGTGCCAGCAGCGTAGCTGCGGGAAGGGAGGAGACCCAGTACTTC.

The rearrangement uses TRBV4-3 and TRBJ2-1, with TRBD2 matching 8 bases. The V gene end was trimmed by 4 bases and the J gene end by 8 bases; junction bases not matched to a gene: 16. The length of the CDR3 is 17 residues. Germline-derived CDR1 and CDR2 are LGHNA and YSLEER. The DNA of the CDR3 is TGCGCCAGCAGCCCGGGGACTAGTTTCCTTGGTTTCGATGAGCAGTTCTTC. It translates to CASSPGTSFLGFDEQFF.

This clone was recorded once. The CDR3 DNA follows: TGTGCCACGCGACTCCGCTCCTACAATGAGCAGTTCTTC. Protein product: CATRLRSYNEQFF. The gene calls are TRBV5-8 and TRBJ2-1, with unresolved D. V was trimmed by 9 bases and J by 0 bases, leaving 10 bases between them. The V gene's germline CDR1 is SGHTS and CDR2 YDEGEE. The CDR3 runs to 13 residues.

V usage is TRBV11-2 and J usage is TRBJ2-7; 7 bases agree with TRBD1. Germline V gives CDR1 SGHAT, CDR2 FQNNGV. The ends lost 5 bases at V and 6 bases at J; junction bases unmatched: 10. CDR3 length: 14 amino acids. The CDR3 loop reads CASSRPGQTSEQYF. The CDR3 DNA reads as TGTGCCAGCAGCCGACCGGGACAGACGAGCGAGCAGTACTTC.